The clone carrying this T cell receptor beta chain was observed a handful of times. The data derive from a study of blood T cell repertoires in COVID-19. Across the whole study: Sites in the United States, Italy and Spain provided acute and convalescent COVID-19 samples. PBMCs, B-cell-depleted T cells, or T cells provided the cDNA or gDNA that made up the material.

Study members were between about 18 and 89 years old and lived in 24 US regions. The CDR3 has 12 amino acids. The V end was cut by 3 bases, the J end by 4 bases, with 6 bases between. Measured with immunoSEQ multiplex PCR; TCRdb has only the in-frame clones, and not every one. The repertoire holds 250,000 or so clones, with more than 65% as singletons. The specimen was PBMCs or T cells enriched from blood (not recorded which). V and J are TRBV12-3 or TRBV12-4 and TRBJ1-2; no definite D call. The sequence derives from a man over 45 who had recovered from COVID-19. This CDR3 is CASSLSSYGYTF. The CDR3 DNA follows: TGTGCCAGCAGTTTGTCGTCCTATGGCTACACCTTC.